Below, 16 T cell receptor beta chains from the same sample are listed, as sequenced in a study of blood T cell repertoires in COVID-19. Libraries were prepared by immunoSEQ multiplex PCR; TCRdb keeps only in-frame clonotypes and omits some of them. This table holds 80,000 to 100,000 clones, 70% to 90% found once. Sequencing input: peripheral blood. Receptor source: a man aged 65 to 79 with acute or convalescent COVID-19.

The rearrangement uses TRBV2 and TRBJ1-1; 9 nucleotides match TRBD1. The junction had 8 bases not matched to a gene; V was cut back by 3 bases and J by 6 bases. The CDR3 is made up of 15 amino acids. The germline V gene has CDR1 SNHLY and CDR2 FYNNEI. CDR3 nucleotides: TGTGCCAGCAGTGATCGGGGGACAGGGAGCGCTGAAGCTTTCTTT. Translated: CASSDRGTGSAEAFF.

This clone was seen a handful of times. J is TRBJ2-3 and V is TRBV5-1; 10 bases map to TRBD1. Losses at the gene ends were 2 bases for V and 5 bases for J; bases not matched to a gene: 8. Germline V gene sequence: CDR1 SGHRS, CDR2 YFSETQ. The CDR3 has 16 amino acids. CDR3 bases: TGCGCCAGCAGCTTCGACGGGACAGGGGCCGGAGATACGCAGTATTTT. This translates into CASSFDGTGAGDTQYF.

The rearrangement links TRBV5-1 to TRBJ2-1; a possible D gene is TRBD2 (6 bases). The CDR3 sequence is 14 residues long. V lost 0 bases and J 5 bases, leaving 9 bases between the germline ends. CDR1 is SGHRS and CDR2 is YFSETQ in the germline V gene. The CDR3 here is CASSLAAGNNEQFF. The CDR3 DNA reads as TGCGCCAGCAGCTTGGCGGCGGGGAACAATGAGCAGTTCTTC.

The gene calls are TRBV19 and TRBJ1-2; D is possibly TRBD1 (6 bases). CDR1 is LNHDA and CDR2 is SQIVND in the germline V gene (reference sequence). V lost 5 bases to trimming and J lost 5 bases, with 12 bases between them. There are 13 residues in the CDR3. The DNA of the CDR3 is TGTGCCAGTAGTCTTAACAGGGAATATGGCTACACCTTC. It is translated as CASSLNREYGYTF.

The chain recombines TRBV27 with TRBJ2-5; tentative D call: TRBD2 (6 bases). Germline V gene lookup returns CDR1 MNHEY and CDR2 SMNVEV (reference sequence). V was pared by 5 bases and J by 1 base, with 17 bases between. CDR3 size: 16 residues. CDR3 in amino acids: CASSAYRDLFQETQYF. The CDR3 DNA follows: TGTGCCAGCAGTGCATACCGGGACTTATTCCAAGAGACCCAGTACTTC.

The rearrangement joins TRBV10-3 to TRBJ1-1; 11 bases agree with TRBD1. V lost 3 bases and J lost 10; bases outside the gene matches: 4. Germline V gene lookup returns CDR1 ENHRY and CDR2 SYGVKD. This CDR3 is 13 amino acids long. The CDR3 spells CAISDTGTGGAFF. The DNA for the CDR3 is TGTGCCATCAGTGATACCGGGACAGGGGGAGCTTTCTTT.

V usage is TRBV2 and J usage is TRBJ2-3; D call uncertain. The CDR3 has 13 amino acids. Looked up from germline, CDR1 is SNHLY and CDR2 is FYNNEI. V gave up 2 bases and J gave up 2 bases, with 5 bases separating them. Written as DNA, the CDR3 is TGTGCCAGCAGTGAATTTCACACAGATACGCAGTATTTT. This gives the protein CASSEFHTDTQYF.

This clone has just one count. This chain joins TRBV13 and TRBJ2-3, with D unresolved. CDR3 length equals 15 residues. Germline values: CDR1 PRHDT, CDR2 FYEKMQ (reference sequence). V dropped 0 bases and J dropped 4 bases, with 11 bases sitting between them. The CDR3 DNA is TGTGCCAGCAGCTTAGGCCAGATTTTGTCAGATACGCAGTATTTT. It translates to CASSLGQILSDTQYF.

The CDR3 sequence: CAWSDLGTQNEKLFF. CDR3 sequence (DNA): TGTGCCTGGAGTGACCTCGGGACACAGAATGAAAAACTGTTTTTT. The chain recombines TRBV30 with TRBJ1-4; TRBD1 might be the D (6 bases). V gave up 1 base and J gave up 5 bases, with 14 bases separating them. Germline CDR1 is GTSNPN and CDR2 is SVGIG (reference sequence). CDR3 length: 15 amino acids.

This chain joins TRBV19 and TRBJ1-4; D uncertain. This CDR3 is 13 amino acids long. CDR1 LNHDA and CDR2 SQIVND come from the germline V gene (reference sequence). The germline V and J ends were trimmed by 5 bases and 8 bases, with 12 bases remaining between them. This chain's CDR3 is CASSSATGEKLFF. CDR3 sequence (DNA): TGTGCCAGTAGTTCGGCTACCGGGGAAAAACTGTTTTTT.

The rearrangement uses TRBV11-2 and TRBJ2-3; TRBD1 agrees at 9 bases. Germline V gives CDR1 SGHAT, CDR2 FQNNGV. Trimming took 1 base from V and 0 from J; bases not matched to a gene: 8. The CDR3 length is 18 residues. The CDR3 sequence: CASSLGIRGQGSTDTQYF. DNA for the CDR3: TGTGCCAGCAGCTTAGGGATTAGGGGACAGGGCAGCACAGATACGCAGTATTTT.

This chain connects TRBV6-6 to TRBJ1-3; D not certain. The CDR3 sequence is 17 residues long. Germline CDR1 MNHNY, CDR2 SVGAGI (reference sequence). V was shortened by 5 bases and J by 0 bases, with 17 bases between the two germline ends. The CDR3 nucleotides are TGTGCCAGCAGTCAATCCCCCTCCCCCCGCTCTGGAAACACCATATATTTT. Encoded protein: CASSQSPSPRSGNTIYF.

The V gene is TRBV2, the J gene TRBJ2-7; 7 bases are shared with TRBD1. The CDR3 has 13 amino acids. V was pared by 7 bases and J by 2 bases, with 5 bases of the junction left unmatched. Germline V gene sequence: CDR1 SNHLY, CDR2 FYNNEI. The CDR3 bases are TGTGCCAGCACCGAGGGACAGCCCTACGAGCAGTACGTC. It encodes CASTEGQPYEQYV.

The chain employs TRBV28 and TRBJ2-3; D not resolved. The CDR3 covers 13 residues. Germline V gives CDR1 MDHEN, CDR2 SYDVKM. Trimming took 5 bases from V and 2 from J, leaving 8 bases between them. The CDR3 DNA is TGTGCCAGCAGTCCCTACGTCACAGATACGCAGTATTTT. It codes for CASSPYVTDTQYF.

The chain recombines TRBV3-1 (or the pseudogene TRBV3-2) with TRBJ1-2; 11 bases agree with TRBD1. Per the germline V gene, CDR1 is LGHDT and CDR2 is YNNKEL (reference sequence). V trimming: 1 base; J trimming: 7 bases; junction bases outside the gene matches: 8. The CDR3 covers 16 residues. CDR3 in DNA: TGTGCCAGCAGCCAAGTTTCGAGGACAGGGGGCTCTGGCTACACCTTC. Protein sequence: CASSQVSRTGGSGYTF.

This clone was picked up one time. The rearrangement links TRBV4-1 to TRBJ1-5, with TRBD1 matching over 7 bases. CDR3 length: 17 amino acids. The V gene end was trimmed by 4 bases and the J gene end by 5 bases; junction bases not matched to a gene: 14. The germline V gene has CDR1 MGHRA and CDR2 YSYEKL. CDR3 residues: CASSPPGRDSSHQPQHF. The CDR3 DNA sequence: TGCGCCAGCAGCCCCCCAGGCCGGGACAGCAGTCATCAGCCCCAGCATTTT.